This T cell receptor (beta chain) stems from a study of tissue T cells after allogeneic stem cell transplantation. Study findings and constraints: Anatomically similar tissues had similar TCR repertoires within each patient.

In the case of this clone: Its antigen is unidentified. Mouse gene names apply.

Clones were read by immunoSEQ multiplex PCR, and TCRdb kept only the in-frame ones, dropping some. The data show about 48,000 clones, around 70% seen once. This clonotype was sampled from a pool of C57BL/6 mice in good health. The sample taken for sequencing was sorted cells pooled from one or two spleens.

CDR3 region: CASSQGTGGNTGQLYF. The part of the CDR3 DNA that was read is TGTGCCAGCAGCCAAGGGACAGGGGGAAACACCGGGCAGCTCTAC. V gene TRBV5 combines with J gene TRBJ2-2, with TRBD1 identical over 10 bases. The read halts 1 residue ahead of the CDR3 end, with the missing end drawn from the germline J gene. The CDR3 has 16 residues. J lost 1 base, V lost 1 base, and 0 bases had no gene match. CDR1 is LGHNA and CDR2 is YNLKQL in the germline V gene (reference sequence).